This T cell receptor (beta chain) was documented in a study of tumor-infiltrating lymphocytes in primary liver carcinoma (dated by TCRdb to the late 2010s). Background for the entire study: Roughly five patients with histopathologically diagnosed primary liver carcinoma underwent surgical resection in China between November 2015 and March 2016. The five patients had tumors of stage T1-T3 N0M0, with maximum diameters ranging from about 4 to 11 cm. The five patients, three men and two women aged 30 to 69 years, had hepatocellular carcinoma (four) or combined HCC and intrahepatic cholangiocarcinoma (one). TCRbeta repertoire sequencing covered some 35 specimens from 5 patients: 25 or so tumor regions, 5 adjacent noncancerous liver tissues and 5 peripheral blood samples. Samples yielded roughly 3.65 to 7.13 million productive TCRbeta reads; read depth did not differ significantly between tissue types. Repertoires from technical replicates were highly reproducible, with mean shared-clone rates near 0.89 and correlation coefficients above 0.95. TCRbeta repertoire sequencing, expression microarrays and whole-exome sequencing were combined in the study across five regions of each liver tumor, with adjacent normal tissue and blood also included.

General conclusions and limits of the study: Because sequencing covered only the TCR beta chain and unpaired alpha chains were not captured, true repertoire diversity is likely underestimated. The study included only four to six patients, and the authors note findings should be validated in a larger study. Repertoire overlap was found to be higher between tumor regions (mean around 35%) than between tumor-adjacent (roughly 17%) or tumor-blood (14%) pairs, consistent with antigen-driven expansion. Compared with blood, tumors had a significantly larger share of the repertoire taken up by the top 250 clones (p = 0.039). Because the samples were bulk and unsorted, CD4+ and CD8+ T cell repertoires could not be compared.

With respect to this clonotype: What antigen it recognizes has not been identified. Being one base from a much bigger clone, this may be a read error.

A constant-region primer and ProtoScript II reverse transcriptase were used to reverse-transcribe TCRbeta-specific cDNA from roughly 500 ng total RNA. Three nested multiplex PCR rounds, following a slightly modified ARM-PCR procedure, were used to build the TCRbeta libraries. Sample barcodes and Illumina adapters were added in a final 25-cycle PCR using Deep VentR polymerase. Before sequencing, amplicons between 200 and 500 bp were purified from gel using a QIAquick gel extraction kit. An Illumina HiSeq 2500 was used to sequence the TCRbeta amplicons with 250-bp paired-end reads. Regarding the original processing steps: Reads were quality-trimmed with Trimmomatic v0.33, and paired reads were merged with FLASH v1.2.11 to recover full CDR3 sequences. MiGEC v1.2.1b assigned V, D and J germline segments to the rearranged TCRbeta sequences. Clonotype statistics, along with Shannon-Wiener diversity indices, were calculated using VDJtools v1.0.0. To reduce sampling bias, subsequent analyses other than the diversity analysis used only the 250 most abundant clonotypes in each sample. The raw public data were reprocessed by TCRdb itself: fastp quality trimming at Q25, MiXCR clonotype calling, in-frame beta chains only. A single entry per CDR3 protein holds the most common genes and DNA from its merged rows. TCRdb, not the authors, supplied the V and J calls. The sample contains about 330,000 distinct CDR3 sequences, roughly two thirds of them found a single time. The ten largest make up about 6.5% of the sample.

RNA from unsorted whole blood was extracted with TRIzol reagent, and germline DNA was obtained with the DNeasy Blood & Tissue kit. Chronic HBV infection was present in the patients, and the patients were treatment-naive at sampling. Before surgery, 3 to 5 milliliters of peripheral blood were collected into K2EDTA tubes. Sequenced material: peripheral blood. The sequence was collected from a man in his forties with primary liver carcinoma and hepatitis B virus infection.

The CDR3 sequence is CATTRPVETQYF. The DNA sequence is TGTGCCACCACCCGGCCGGTAGAGACCCAGTACTTC. The sequence joins TRBV6-1 to TRBJ2-5; no D gene is confidently identified. The cysteine opens and the phenylalanine closes a CDR3 of 12 amino acids. Of all the DNA, just the CDR3 is kept, 36 bases in frame from base 1. The junction shows trimming of 10 bases on V and 4 bases on J, plus 13 bases between the germline ends. Reading the germline V gene gives CDR1 MNHNS and CDR2 SASEGT.